This T cell receptor (beta chain) was identified in a study of T cells after yellow fever vaccination. Study information: The authors prepared low-cell-number fractions using SMART-Seq v4 Ultra Low Input.

In TCRdb, the 5' RACE reads were re-called with MiXCR into one record per CDR3 protein. The sample has hundreds of thousands of distinct CDR3 sequences; around 3.6% are singletons. Study-wide results and caveats: After the booster, nearly 98% of CD4 and just over 85% of CD8 primary-response clones were re-detected. Weaker, the secondary response peaked sooner, at day 5 versus 15.

In its sample, this clonotype was seen a few times. Its matching antigen is unknown. Trimming cost V 8 bases and J 4 bases, with 15 bases left between them. CDR1 is DFQATT, CDR2 SNEGSKA, per germline (reference sequence). The CDR3 totals 13 residues. This chain links TRBV20-1 with TRBJ2-1, with a weak D call TRBD2 (7 bases). The input for sequencing was PBMCs, taken on the day of the yellow fever booster vaccination. The clonotype originates from a man aged 18 to 30 who received the YFV17D yellow fever vaccine. CDR3 residues: CSHTGGQYNEQFF. The CDR3 DNA follows: TGCAGTCACACGGGGGGCCAGTACAATGAGCAGTTCTTC.